A selection of T cell receptor beta chains follows, all from one sample in a study of radiation and T cells in renal cell carcinoma. The data were produced by immunoSEQ multiplex PCR, yet TCRdb's version contains in-frame clones alone and is incomplete. The table lists approximately 140,000 clones, approximately 90% of them singletons. The sample consisted of blood, taken from a patient whose treatment included radiotherapy and nephrectomy. The receptors derive from a woman between 70 and 85 years old with renal cell carcinoma. Each CDR3 is given with its conserved first and last residue. Fields, in order: J gene, D gene, clone size, V gene, CDR3 protein. A D gene is named only where the DNA matches it firmly. Some rows mark clone size as missing; the rest say once, few, many or name a class of expanded clone.

TRBJ2-1 . . TRBV5-4 CASTDGGRPDNEQFF
TRBJ1-5 . . TRBV7-8 CASSLEIRQTGNQPQHF
TRBJ2-2 . . TRBV7-9 CASSSGSTGELFF
TRBJ1-1 . . TRBV19 CASSIDSTPMKNTEAFF
TRBJ1-5 TRBD1 few TRBV7-9 CASSPTGRDQPQHF
TRBJ1-1 . . TRBV15 CATSRAIGKRANTEAFF
TRBJ1-5 TRBD1 . TRBV19 CASTSMTGRGDQPQHF
TRBJ1-1 . . TRBV9 CASSVGSGLNTEAFF
TRBJ1-6 . once TRBV19 CASSIGGRNSPLHF
TRBJ2-7 TRBD2 . TRBV11-3 CASSRVGGGPYEQYF
TRBJ1-1 . few TRBV30 CAWSVGPRGAEAFF
TRBJ1-1 . . TRBV9 CASSVNSRESEAFF
TRBJ2-5 . . TRBV19 CASSPGGTGQETQYF
TRBJ2-7 . . TRBV11-2 CASSLQAYEQYF
TRBJ2-7 TRBD1 . TRBV19 CASSLGQGTYEQYF
TRBJ2-3 . . TRBV19 CASSRSITDTQYF
TRBJ1-2 . few TRBV19 CASSIQEDYGYTF
TRBJ1-4 . . TRBV4-2 CASSQSALELFF
TRBJ2-7 . . TRBV5-6 CASSLASIDEQYF
TRBJ2-1 TRBD2 . TRBV19 CASSRGTSGGGGRQFF
TRBJ2-1 TRBD2 . TRBV7-3 CASSLLAGAISEQFF
TRBJ2-5 . few TRBV5-4 CASSLEHRGQGETQYF
TRBJ2-5 . . TRBV6-6 CASIRGPQETQYF
TRBJ1-5 . . TRBV6-6 CASSYSNKEGPQHF
TRBJ2-4 . . TRBV11-2 CASSLDRGRGNIQYF
TRBJ2-7 TRBD1 . TRBV5-1 CASSQDRVREQYF
TRBJ2-5 TRBD1 . TRBV7-9 CASSSGQTNQETQYF
TRBJ1-5 . . TRBV27 CASGRQYYQPQHF
TRBJ1-3 TRBD1 . TRBV27 CASSLGGQGAGNTIYF
TRBJ2-1 . . TRBV5-4 CASSLGVLGSNEQFF
TRBJ2-5 TRBD1 . TRBV5-8 CASSHGQGQETQYF
TRBJ2-3 TRBD2 . TRBV6-5 CASSYTSGGPTDTQYF
TRBJ1-1 . . TRBV7-9 CASSAGEVGTEAFF
TRBJ1-2 . . TRBV6-6 CASSILEDYTF
TRBJ1-1 TRBD1 . TRBV19 CASSIPGQRFGDTEAFF
TRBJ2-1 . . TRBV19 CASSILDSMGNEQFF
TRBJ1-1 TRBD1 once TRBV5-1 CASSIRTGSSGTPEAFF
TRBJ2-7 . . TRBV18 CASCSDTSSEQYF
TRBJ1-2 TRBD1 . TRBV28 CASSSGQNYGYAF
TRBJ2-7 . . TRBV28 CASSSSTPSSYEQYF
TRBJ1-2 . . TRBV7-2 CAIGLNYGYTF
TRBJ2-2 TRBD1 . TRBV5-1 CASSLNRGAGELFF
TRBJ2-2 . . TRBV7-6 CASSLASSYTGELFF
TRBJ1-1 . . TRBV5-1 CASSRGIQGGNTEAFF
TRBJ1-5 . . TRBV9 CASSVGSNQPQHF
TRBJ1-1 . once TRBV7-9 CASSAGTQRNTEAFF
TRBJ2-3 . . TRBV6-5 CASSYSSAGSTDTQYF
TRBJ2-2 . . TRBV5-1 CASSHKAATGELFF
TRBJ2-5 . few TRBV6-5 CASSLGGNQRETQYF
TRBJ1-2 . once TRBV11-3 CASSTGPNYNGYTF
TRBJ2-7 TRBD2 . TRBV7-2 CASSLVSGGSSYEQYF
TRBJ2-7 TRBD2 . TRBV7-9 CASSLSRLAGGHEQYF
TRBJ1-3 TRBD1 once TRBV4-3 CASSQDRTGATSGNTIYF
TRBJ1-6 . . TRBV30 CACSGNLLNSPLHF
TRBJ2-1 . . TRBV6-6 CASSYSRGSSYNEQFF
TRBJ2-2 TRBD2 . TRBV9 CASRAGTSGGTGSNRELFF
TRBJ2-3 TRBD2 once TRBV4-2 CASRDRGVTDTQYF